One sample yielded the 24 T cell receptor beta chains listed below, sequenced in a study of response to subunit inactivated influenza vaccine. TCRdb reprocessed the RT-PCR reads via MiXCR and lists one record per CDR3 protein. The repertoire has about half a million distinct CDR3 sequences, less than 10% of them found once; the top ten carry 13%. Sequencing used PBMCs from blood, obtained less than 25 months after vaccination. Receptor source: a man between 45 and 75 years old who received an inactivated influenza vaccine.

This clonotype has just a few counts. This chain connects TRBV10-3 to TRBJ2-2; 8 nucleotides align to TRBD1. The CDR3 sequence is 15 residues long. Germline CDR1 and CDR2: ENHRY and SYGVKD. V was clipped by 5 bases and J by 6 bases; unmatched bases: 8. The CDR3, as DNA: TGTGCCATCAGTCAGACAGGGGTTGTTTCCGGGGAGCTGTTTTTT. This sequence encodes CAISQTGVVSGELFF.

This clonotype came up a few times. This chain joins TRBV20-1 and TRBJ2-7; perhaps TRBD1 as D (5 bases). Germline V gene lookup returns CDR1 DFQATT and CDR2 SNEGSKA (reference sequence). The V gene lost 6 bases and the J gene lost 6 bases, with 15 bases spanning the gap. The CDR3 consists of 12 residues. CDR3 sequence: CSASQTGFEQYF. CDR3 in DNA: TGCAGTGCAAGTCAAACAGGTTTCGAGCAGTACTTC.

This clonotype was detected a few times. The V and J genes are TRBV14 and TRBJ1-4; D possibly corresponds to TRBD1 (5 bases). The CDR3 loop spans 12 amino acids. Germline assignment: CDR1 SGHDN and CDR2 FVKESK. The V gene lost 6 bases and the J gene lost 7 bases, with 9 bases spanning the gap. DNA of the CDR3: TGTGCCAGCAGTAGGGGCGGTGAAAAACTGTTTTTT. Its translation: CASSRGGEKLFF.

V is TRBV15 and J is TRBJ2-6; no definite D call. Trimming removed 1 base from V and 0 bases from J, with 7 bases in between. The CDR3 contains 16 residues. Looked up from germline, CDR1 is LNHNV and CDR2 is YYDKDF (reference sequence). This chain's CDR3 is CATSRGRNSGANVLTF. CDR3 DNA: TGTGCCACCAGCAGAGGACGGAACTCTGGGGCCAACGTCCTGACTTTC.

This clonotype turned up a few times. CDR3 bases: TGTGCCAGCAGTTATTTCGCTAGCGGGGCGGGAAACGAGCAGTACTTC. Protein sequence: CASSYFASGAGNEQYF. The chain has TRBV6-5 and TRBJ2-7; 9 bases are a match to TRBD2. CDR3 length: 16 residues. Germline assignment: CDR1 MNHEY and CDR2 SVGAGI. V was pared by 3 bases and J by 5 bases, with 11 bases of the junction left unmatched.

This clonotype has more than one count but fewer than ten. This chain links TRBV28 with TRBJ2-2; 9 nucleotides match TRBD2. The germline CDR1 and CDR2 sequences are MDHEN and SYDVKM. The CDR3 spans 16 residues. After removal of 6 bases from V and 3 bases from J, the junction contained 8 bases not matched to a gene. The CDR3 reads CASSALGLAHTGELFF. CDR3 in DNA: TGTGCCAGCAGCGCCCTAGGACTAGCGCACACCGGGGAGCTGTTTTTT.

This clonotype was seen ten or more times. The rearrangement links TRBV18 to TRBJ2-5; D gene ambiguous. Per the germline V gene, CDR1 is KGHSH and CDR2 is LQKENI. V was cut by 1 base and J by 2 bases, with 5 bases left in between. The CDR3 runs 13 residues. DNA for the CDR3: TGTGCCAGCTCACCACAGCAACAAGAGACCCAGTACTTC. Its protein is CASSPQQQETQYF.

As DNA, the CDR3 is TGTGCCAGCAGCAAAGGGGGAGGGCCCTGCAGAAAACCCCAGCATTTT. Protein product: CASSKGGGPCRKPQHF. V gene TRBV21-1 combines with J gene TRBJ1-5. TRBV21-1 is labeled a pseudogene. This CDR3 spans 16 amino acids.

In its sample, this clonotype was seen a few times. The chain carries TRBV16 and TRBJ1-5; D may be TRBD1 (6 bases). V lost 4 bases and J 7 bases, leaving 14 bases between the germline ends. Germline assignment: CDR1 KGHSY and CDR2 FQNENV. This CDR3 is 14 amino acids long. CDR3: CASSRGQGKQPQHF. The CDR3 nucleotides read TGTGCCAGCAGCCGGGGGCAGGGGAAGCAGCCCCAGCATTTT.

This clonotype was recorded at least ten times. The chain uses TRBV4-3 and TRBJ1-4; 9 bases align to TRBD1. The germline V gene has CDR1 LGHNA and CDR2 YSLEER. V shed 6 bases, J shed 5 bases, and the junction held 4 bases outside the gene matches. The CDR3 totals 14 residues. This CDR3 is CASSRDRVNEKLFF. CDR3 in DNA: TGCGCCAGCAGTCGGGACAGGGTGAATGAAAAACTGTTTTTT.

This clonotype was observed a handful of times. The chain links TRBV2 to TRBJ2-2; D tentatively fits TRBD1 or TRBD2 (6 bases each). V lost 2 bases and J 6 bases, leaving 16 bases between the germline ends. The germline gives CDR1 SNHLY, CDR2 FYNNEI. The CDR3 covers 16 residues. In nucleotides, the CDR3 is TGTGCCAGCAGTGAATCAGGGGTTTGGGGGGCCGGGGAGCTGTTTTTT. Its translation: CASSESGVWGAGELFF.

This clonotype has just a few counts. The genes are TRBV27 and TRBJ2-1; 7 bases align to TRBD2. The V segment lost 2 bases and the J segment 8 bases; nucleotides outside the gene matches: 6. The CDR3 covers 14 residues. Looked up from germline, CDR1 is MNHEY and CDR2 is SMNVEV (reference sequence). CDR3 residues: CASSLGGRLDEQFF. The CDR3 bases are TGTGCCAGCAGTTTAGGCGGGAGACTGGATGAGCAGTTCTTC.

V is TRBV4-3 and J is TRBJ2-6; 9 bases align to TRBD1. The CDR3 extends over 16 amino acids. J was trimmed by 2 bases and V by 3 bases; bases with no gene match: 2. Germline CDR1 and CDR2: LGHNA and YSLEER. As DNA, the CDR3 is TGCGCCAGCAGCCAGGGGACAGGGACTGGGGCCAACGTCCTGACTTTC. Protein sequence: CASSQGTGTGANVLTF.

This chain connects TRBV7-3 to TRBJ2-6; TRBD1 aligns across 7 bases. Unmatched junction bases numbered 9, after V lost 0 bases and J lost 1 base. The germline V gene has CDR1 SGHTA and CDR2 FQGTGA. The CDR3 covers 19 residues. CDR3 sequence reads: CASSLTKTGFTSGANVLTF. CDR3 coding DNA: TGTGCCAGCAGCTTAACGAAGACAGGGTTCACTTCTGGGGCCAACGTCCTGACTTTC. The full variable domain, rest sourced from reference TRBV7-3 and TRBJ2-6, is GAGVSQTPSNKVTEKGKYVELRCDPISGHTALYWYRQSLGQGPEFLIYFQGTGAADDSGLPNDRFFAVRPEGSVSTLKIQRTERGDSAVYLCASSLTKTGFTSGANVLTFGAGSRLTVL.

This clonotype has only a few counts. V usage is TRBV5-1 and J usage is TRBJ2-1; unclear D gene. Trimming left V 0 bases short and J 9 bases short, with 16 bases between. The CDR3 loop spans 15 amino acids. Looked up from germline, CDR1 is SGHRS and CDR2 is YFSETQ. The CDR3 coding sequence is TGCGCCAGCAGCTTGGGTACACGAGAACCATCTGAGCAGTTCTTC. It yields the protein CASSLGTREPSEQFF.

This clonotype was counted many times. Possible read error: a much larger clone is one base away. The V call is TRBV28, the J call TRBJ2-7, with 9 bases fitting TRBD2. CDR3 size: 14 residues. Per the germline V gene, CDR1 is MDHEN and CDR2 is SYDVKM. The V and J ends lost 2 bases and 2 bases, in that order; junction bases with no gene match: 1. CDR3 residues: CASSLLAGTYEQYF. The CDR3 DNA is TGTGCCAGCAGTTTACTAGCGGGAACCTACGAGCAGTACTTC.

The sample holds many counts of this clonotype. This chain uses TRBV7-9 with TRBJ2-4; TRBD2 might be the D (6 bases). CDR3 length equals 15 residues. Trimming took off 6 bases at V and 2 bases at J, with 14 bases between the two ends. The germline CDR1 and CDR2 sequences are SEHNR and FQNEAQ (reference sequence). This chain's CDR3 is CASRPLRGSKNIQYF. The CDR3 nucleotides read TGTGCCAGCAGACCACTCCGGGGGTCCAAAAACATTCAGTACTTC.

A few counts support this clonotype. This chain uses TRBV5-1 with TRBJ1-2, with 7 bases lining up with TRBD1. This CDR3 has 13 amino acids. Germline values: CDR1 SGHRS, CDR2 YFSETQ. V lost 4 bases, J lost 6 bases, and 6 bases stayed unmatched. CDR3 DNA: TGCGCCAGCAGCGTAAACAGGGGTGATGGCTACACCTTC. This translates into CASSVNRGDGYTF.

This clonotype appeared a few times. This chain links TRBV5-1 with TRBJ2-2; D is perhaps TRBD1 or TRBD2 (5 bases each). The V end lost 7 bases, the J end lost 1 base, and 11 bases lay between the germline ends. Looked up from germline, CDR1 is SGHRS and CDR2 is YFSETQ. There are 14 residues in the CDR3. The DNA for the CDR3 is TGCGCCAGCGGGACGACAGTGAACACCGGGGAGCTGTTTTTT. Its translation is CASGTTVNTGELFF.

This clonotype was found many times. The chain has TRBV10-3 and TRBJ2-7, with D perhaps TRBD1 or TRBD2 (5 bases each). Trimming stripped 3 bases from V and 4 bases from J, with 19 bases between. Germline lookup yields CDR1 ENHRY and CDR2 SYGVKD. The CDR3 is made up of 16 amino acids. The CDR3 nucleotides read TGTGCCATCAGTGAAGGTCGCAATCGGGGCAATTACGAGCAGTACTTC. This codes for CAISEGRNRGNYEQYF.

Written as DNA, the CDR3 is TGTGCCAGCAGCCCTAGTTCGACTAGCGGCACCTACGAGCAGTACTTC. Its protein product is CASSPSSTSGTYEQYF. This chain links TRBV7-2 with TRBJ2-7; TRBD2 aligns across 9 bases. V trimming: 5 bases; J trimming: 2 bases; junction bases outside the gene matches: 10. The CDR3 runs 16 residues. Germline CDR1 reads SGHTA; CDR2 reads FQGNSA.

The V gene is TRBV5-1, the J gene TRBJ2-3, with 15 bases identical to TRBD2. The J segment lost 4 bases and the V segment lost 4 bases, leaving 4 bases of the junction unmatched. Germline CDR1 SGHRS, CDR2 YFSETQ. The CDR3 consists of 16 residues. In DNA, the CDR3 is TGCGCCAGCAGCCCCGGACTAGCGGGGGGGCCAGATACGCAGTATTTT. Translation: CASSPGLAGGPDTQYF.

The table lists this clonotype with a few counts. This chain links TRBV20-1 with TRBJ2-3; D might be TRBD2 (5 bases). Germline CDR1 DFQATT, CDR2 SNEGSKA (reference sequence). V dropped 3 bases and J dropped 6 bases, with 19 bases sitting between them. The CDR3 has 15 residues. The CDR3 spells CSASGVGLDSDTQYF. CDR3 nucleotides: TGCAGTGCTAGTGGGGTCGGACTCGACTCGGATACGCAGTATTTT.

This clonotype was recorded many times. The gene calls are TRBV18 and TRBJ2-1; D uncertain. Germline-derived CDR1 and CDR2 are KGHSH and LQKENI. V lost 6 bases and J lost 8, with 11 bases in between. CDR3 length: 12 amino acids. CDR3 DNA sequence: TGTGCCAGCTCCCTCTTCGCCTATGAGCAGTTCTTC. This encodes CASSLFAYEQFF.